These 21 T cell receptor beta chains originate from one sample sequenced in a study of shared clonotypes between healthy human individuals (dated by TCRdb to between 2020 and 2021). For the CD8 naive samples, CD45RO-negative cells were positively selected for CCR7, yielding a CD45RA+CCR7+ population from which TemRA cells were excluded. Libraries were made using the immunoSEQ multiplex PCR assay. In TCRdb, the immuneACCESS table is reduced to in-frame sequences with V and J assigned. These tables do not hold every clone; where another copy was compared, an unresolved V gene accounts for under half, and the others remain unexplained. Within this sample are about 2.1 million clones, with about 93% of them counted one time only. The top ten clonotypes cover under 2% of the sample. Sequenced input: naive CD8+ T cells from PBMCs. Read against the paper, the sample's cell subset or site label means: CD45RA+CCR7+. Receptors originate from a man younger than 30 in good health. Some clones in this sample may be carry-over from other donors' samples.

The J gene is TRBJ2-1, the V gene TRBV7-6; 7 bases fit TRBD2. The germline V gene encodes CDR1 SGHVS and CDR2 FNYEAQ. The V and J ends lost 2 bases and 5 bases, in that order; junction bases with no gene match: 3. This CDR3 region has 14 residues. The CDR3 DNA reads TGTGCCAGCAGCTTACTAGCGGAGGACAATGAGCAGTTCTTC. It translates to CASSLLAEDNEQFF. Variable domain in full (rest from reference TRBV7-6 and TRBJ2-1): GAGVSQSPRYKVTKRGQDVALRCDPISGHVSLYWYRQALGQGPEFLTYFNYEAQQDKSGLPNDRFSAERPEGSISTLTIQRTEQRDSAMYRCASSLLAEDNEQFFGPGTRLTVL.

V is TRBV7-2 and J is TRBJ2-2; tentatively, D is TRBD2 (5 bases). CDR1 is SGHTA and CDR2 is FQGNSA in the germline V gene. Trimming removed 6 bases at V and 2 bases at J, with 16 bases between. The CDR3 is 16 residues long. The DNA for the CDR3 is TGTGCCAGCAGGTCTGCCGGACTTTCTAACACCGGGGAGCTGTTTTTT. Protein sequence: CASRSAGLSNTGELFF.

The chain has TRBV9 and TRBJ2-6; D gene uncertain. CDR3 length: 17 amino acids. Germline values: CDR1 SGDLS, CDR2 YYNGEE. V lost 3 bases to trimming and J lost 4 bases, with 17 bases between them. CDR3 amino acids: CASSGILAVGGANVLTF. Here the CDR3 DNA reads TGTGCCAGCAGCGGTATTCTGGCCGTTGGCGGGGCCAACGTCCTGACTTTC. The full variable domain, completed using reference TRBV9 and TRBJ2-6, is DSGVTQTPKHLITATGQRVTLRCSPRSGDLSVYWYQQSLDQGLQFLIQYYNGEERAKGNILERFSAQQFPDLHSELNLSSLELGDSALYFCASSGILAVGGANVLTFGAGSRLTVL.

This rearrangement joins TRBV27 to TRBJ2-3; 8 positions match TRBD1. This CDR3 spans 16 amino acids. The V gene end was trimmed by 2 bases and the J gene end by 1 base; junction bases not matched to a gene: 5. Germline V gives CDR1 MNHEY, CDR2 SMNVEV (reference sequence). CDR3 in amino acids: CASSLLLTGGTDTQYF. CDR3 sequence (DNA): TGTGCCAGCAGTTTACTCCTGACAGGGGGCACAGATACGCAGTATTTT.

To note about this clone: The same CDR3 can be traced to other DNA sequences in this sample. The chain recombines TRBV9 with TRBJ2-7, with a weak D call TRBD2 (6 bases). The CDR3 extends over 14 amino acids. The V gene lost 3 bases and the J gene lost 1 base, with 11 bases spanning the gap. Germline CDR1 SGDLS, CDR2 YYNGEE. The CDR3 nucleotides are TGTGCCAGCAGCGGGAGGGGTAATTCCTACGAGCAGTACTTC. Translation: CASSGRGNSYEQYF.

The chain is built from TRBV6-5 and TRBJ1-4; tentative D call: TRBD1 (5 bases). The ends were cut back, 0 bases at V and 5 bases at J, with 13 bases in the middle. This CDR3 spans 16 amino acids. Germline CDR1 is MNHEY and CDR2 is SVGAGI. The CDR3 region is CASSYSRAGRNEKLFF. The CDR3 DNA reads as TGTGCCAGCAGTTACTCCAGGGCAGGTCGAAATGAAAAACTGTTTTTT.

The chain has TRBV7-6 and TRBJ1-1; 7 bases map to TRBD1. Germline trimming cut 4 bases from V and 5 bases from J; bases unmatched to any gene: 7. The CDR3 length is 14 residues. From germline, CDR1 is SGHVS and CDR2 FNYEAQ. CDR3 coding DNA: TGTGCCAGCAGCTCCTCGACAGGGCGAACTGAAGCTTTCTTT. Translation: CASSSSTGRTEAFF.

This clone has only one observation. V usage is TRBV11-2 and J usage is TRBJ2-7; D call uncertain. V was cut by 3 bases and J by 5 bases, with 8 bases left in between. From germline, CDR1 is SGHAT and CDR2 FQNNGV. The CDR3 is 12 amino acids. DNA for the CDR3: TGTGCCAGCAGCTTGACGTTTCACGAGCAGTACTTC. It codes for CASSLTFHEQYF. Drawing the rest from reference TRBV11-2 and TRBJ2-7, the complete variable domain is EAGVAQSPRYKIIEKRQSVAFWCNPISGHATLYWYQQILGQGPKLLIQFQNNGVVDDSQLPKDRFSAERLKGVDSTLKIQPAKLEDSAVYLCASSLTFHEQYFGPGTRLTVT.

The chain recombines TRBV28 with TRBJ2-3; a weak D match, TRBD1 (5 bases). The germline V gene encodes CDR1 MDHEN and CDR2 SYDVKM. CDR3 length: 15 residues. V lost 3 bases, J lost 0 bases, and 10 bases lay in between. This CDR3 reads CASSFGAVSTDTQYF. The CDR3, as DNA: TGTGCCAGCAGTTTTGGGGCGGTTAGCACAGATACGCAGTATTTT. The entire variable domain, with the rest obtained from reference TRBV28 and TRBJ2-3, is as follows: DVKVTQSSRYLVKRTGEKVFLECVQDMDHENMFWYRQDPGLGLRLIYFSYDVKMKEKGDIPEGYSVSREKKERFSLILESASTNQTSMYLCASSFGAVSTDTQYFGPGTRLTVL.

The V gene is TRBV29-1, the J gene TRBJ1-1; TRBD1 aligns across 8 bases. CDR1 is SQVTM and CDR2 is ANQGSEA in the germline V gene. The CDR3 runs 16 residues. CDR3 amino acids: CSITGGIVPMNTEAFF. The CDR3 DNA reads TGCAGTATAACAGGGGGGATCGTACCTATGAACACTGAAGCTTTCTTT.

The rearrangement joins TRBV9 to TRBJ1-5; TRBD1 is a possible D gene (6 bases). CDR1 and CDR2 from the germline V gene are SGDLS and YYNGEE. The CDR3 length is 15 residues. V was clipped by 3 bases and J by 3 bases, with 13 bases between them. CDR3 amino acids: CASSAQGMSNQPQHF. The CDR3 DNA sequence: TGTGCCAGCAGCGCTCAGGGGATGTCCAATCAGCCCCAGCATTTT.

The rearrangement links TRBV13 to TRBJ1-3; TRBD1 might be the D (6 bases). The CDR3 has 14 residues. Germline assignment: CDR1 PRHDT and CDR2 FYEKMQ (reference sequence). Trimming shortened V by 3 bases and J by 5 bases, and 11 bases separated the two germline ends. The CDR3: CASSFSGDRNTIYF. CDR3 nucleotides: TGTGCCAGCAGCTTCTCAGGGGATCGAAACACCATATATTTT.

The rearrangement joins TRBV16 to TRBJ2-1; 11 bases are shared with TRBD2. The CDR3 has 17 amino acids. The V gene's germline CDR1 is KGHSY and CDR2 FQNENV. V dropped 1 base and J dropped 2; count of bases not matched to a gene: 4. CDR3 amino acids: CASSQWGLAATYNEQFF. The CDR3, as DNA: TGTGCCAGCAGCCAATGGGGACTAGCGGCAACCTACAATGAGCAGTTCTTC.

The CDR3 loop reads CSVEYYYNEQFF. CDR3 nucleotides: TGCAGCGTTGAATACTACTACAATGAGCAGTTCTTC. The chain has TRBV29-1 and TRBJ2-1, with D uncertain. Trimming took off 2 bases at V and 3 bases at J, with 5 bases between the two ends. From germline, CDR1 is SQVTM and CDR2 ANQGSEA. The CDR3 is made up of 12 amino acids.

The V gene is TRBV5-6, the J gene TRBJ2-7, with 12 bases fitting TRBD1. J gave up 3 bases and V 4 bases, and 8 bases lay outside the gene matches. Germline CDR1 SGHDT, CDR2 YYEEEE. The CDR3 extends over 16 amino acids. For the CDR3, the DNA is TGTGCCAGCAGCCCGCGGCGGGACAGGGGGCTCTACGAGCAGTACTTC. Amino acids: CASSPRRDRGLYEQYF.

V usage is TRBV6-5 and J usage is TRBJ1-2; D uncertain. CDR3 size: 15 residues. V gave up 2 bases and J gave up 2 bases, with 12 bases separating them. Germline V gene data show CDR1 as MNHEY and CDR2 as SVGAGI. CDR3 in DNA: TGTGCCAGCAGTTACCTAAGGCAGACAAACTATGGCTACACCTTC. Translating it yields CASSYLRQTNYGYTF.

About this clone: Other DNA sequences from this sample encode an identical CDR3 as well. V usage is TRBV27 and J usage is TRBJ2-1, with no clear D. The CDR3 spans 13 residues. From germline, CDR1 is MNHEY and CDR2 SMNVEV (reference sequence). V dropped 0 bases and J dropped 9 bases, with 9 bases sitting between them. The DNA for the CDR3 is TGTGCCAGCAGTTTATCGTGGGGTAGTGAGCAGTTCTTC. It translates to CASSLSWGSEQFF.

The count of this clone is one. This rearrangement joins TRBV15 to TRBJ2-6; tentative D call: TRBD2 (5 bases). The V end was cut by 7 bases, the J end by 6 bases, with 10 bases between. Germline V gene lookup returns CDR1 LNHNV and CDR2 YYDKDF (reference sequence). The CDR3 has 13 amino acids. CDR3 in amino acids: CATITEVANVLTF. Here the CDR3 DNA reads TGTGCCACCATTACGGAGGTGGCCAACGTCCTGACTTTC. The full variable domain, rest sourced from reference TRBV15 and TRBJ2-6, is DAMVIQNPRYQVTQFGKPVTLSCSQTLNHNVMYWYQQKSSQAPKLLFHYYDKDFNNEADTPDNFQSRRPNTSFCFLDIRSPGLGDTAMYLCATITEVANVLTFGAGSRLTVL.

This chain links TRBV4-1 with TRBJ2-1; D gene ambiguous. Germline assignment: CDR1 MGHRA and CDR2 YSYEKL. Trimming pared 2 bases from V and 2 bases from J, leaving 10 bases between. The CDR3 covers 15 residues. CDR3 sequence reads: CASSQTPGPYNEQFF. As DNA, the CDR3 is TGCGCCAGCAGCCAAACGCCAGGCCCCTACAATGAGCAGTTCTTC.

The chain uses TRBV27 and TRBJ2-7; the D gene is possibly TRBD1 (5 bases). CDR1 MNHEY and CDR2 SMNVEV come from the germline V gene (reference sequence). This CDR3 contains 13 residues. The germline V and J ends were trimmed by 5 bases and 3 bases, with 11 bases remaining between them. The CDR3, as DNA: TGTGCCAGCAGTCCTCAGGGCCACTACGAGCAGTACTTC. This codes for CASSPQGHYEQYF.

The chain joins TRBV10-3 to TRBJ1-1; TRBD1 is a possible D gene (5 bases). V was cut by 6 bases and J by 0 bases, with 8 bases left in between. The CDR3 extends over 13 amino acids. Looked up from germline, CDR1 is ENHRY and CDR2 is SYGVKD. Written as DNA, the CDR3 is TGTGCCATCAGGGGGGTTCTGAACACTGAAGCTTTCTTT. Its translation: CAIRGVLNTEAFF.